One sample yielded the 18 T cell receptor beta chains listed below, sequenced in a study of OX40 agonist ivuxolimab in advanced cancers. The library was obtained by the immunoSEQ multiplex PCR assay. Held by TCRdb, this immuneACCESS table contains in-frame sequences only and omits some clones. Under half of the omission traces to an unresolved V gene where checked; the cause of the rest is unknown. The sample yields 39,000 or so clones; roughly 89% were counted once. Clones ranked in the top ten supply about 40% of the sample. The sequencing here drew on CD4+ or CD8+ T cells sorted from blood, taken in a trial of the OX40 agonist ivuxolimab. All receptors derive from an adult with an advanced solid tumor such as melanoma, head and neck, liver or kidney cancer.

This chain joins TRBV5-1 and TRBJ1-1; D is undetermined. Germline-derived CDR1 and CDR2 are SGHRS and YFSETQ. The CDR3 spans 14 residues. V gave up 3 bases and J gave up 1 base, with 10 bases separating them. CDR3 nucleotide sequence: TGCGCCAGCAGCTCCTTTACAGAGAACACTGAAGCTTTCTTT. Protein product: CASSSFTENTEAFF.

The chain combines TRBV7-2 with TRBJ2-4, with 8 bases fitting TRBD1. The CDR3 covers 15 residues. The trim removed 5 bases at V and 1 base at J, leaving 4 bases unmatched. Germline-derived CDR1 and CDR2 are SGHTA and FQGNSA. As DNA, the CDR3 is TGTGCCAGCAGCAGTAACAGGGGGGCCAAAAACATTCAGTACTTC. Translation gives CASSSNRGAKNIQYF.

This clone has only one observation. CDR3 nucleotide sequence: TGTGCCACCAGCAGAGATAAGGGCCGCACTGAAGCTTTCTTT. Its translation: CATSRDKGRTEAFF. The chain uses TRBV15 and TRBJ1-1; D call uncertain. The CDR3 is made up of 14 amino acids. V lost 0 bases and J 4 bases, leaving 9 bases between the germline ends. Germline-derived CDR1 and CDR2 are LNHNV and YYDKDF (reference sequence).

The chain is built from TRBV11-2 and TRBJ2-7; 16 nucleotides line up with TRBD2. CDR3 length equals 19 residues. Looked up from germline, CDR1 is SGHAT and CDR2 is FQNNGV. V lost 5 bases and J lost 0; bases outside the gene matches: 10. The CDR3 nucleotides read TGTGCCAGCAGCCCTCCGGGACTAGCGGGGGGGATCAACTCCTACGAGCAGTACTTC. Its protein product is CASSPPGLAGGINSYEQYF.

The gene calls are TRBV28 and TRBJ1-2; the D gene is possibly TRBD1 (5 bases). Trimming took off 6 bases at V and 8 bases at J, with 16 bases between the two ends. The CDR3 contains 13 residues. CDR1 MDHEN and CDR2 SYDVKM come from the germline V gene. The CDR3 spells CASRPPLDTGYTF. In nucleotides, the CDR3 is TGTGCCAGCAGACCACCTTTGGACACCGGCTACACCTTC.

This chain joins TRBV5-1 and TRBJ2-3; 9 nucleotides match TRBD1. The germline V gene encodes CDR1 SGHRS and CDR2 YFSETQ. The CDR3 runs 15 residues. J lost 4 bases, V lost 4 bases, and 7 bases had no gene match. The chain's CDR3 is CASSPGQGPPDTQYF. The CDR3 DNA follows: TGCGCCAGCAGCCCGGGACAGGGACCCCCAGATACGCAGTATTTT.

The chain uses TRBV2 and TRBJ2-1; 7 bases map to TRBD2. Germline V gives CDR1 SNHLY, CDR2 FYNNEI. CDR3 size: 14 residues. The J segment lost 5 bases and the V segment lost 9 bases, leaving 10 bases of the junction unmatched. The CDR3 loop reads CASLTGTINNEQFF. CDR3 bases: TGTGCCAGTCTGACCGGGACTATAAACAATGAGCAGTTCTTC.

V usage is TRBV9 and J usage is TRBJ2-2, with 9 bases lining up with TRBD1. The germline V gene has CDR1 SGDLS and CDR2 YYNGEE. Unmatched junction bases numbered 3, after V lost 3 bases and J lost 3 bases. This CDR3 comprises 15 residues. For the CDR3, the DNA is TGTGCCAGCAGCGCAAGACAGGGGGACACCGGGGAGCTGTTTTTT. It specifies CASSARQGDTGELFF.

This chain uses TRBV6-5 with TRBJ2-5, with D possibly TRBD1 on 6 matching bases. Germline CDR1 reads MNHEY; CDR2 reads SVGAGI. The germline V and J ends were trimmed by 2 bases and 5 bases, with 15 bases remaining between them. The CDR3 has 15 residues. In DNA form, the CDR3 reads TGTGCCAGCAGTTACCGGCCCCAGGGGTCGGAGACCCAGTACTTC. Protein: CASSYRPQGSETQYF.

The chain employs TRBV2 and TRBJ2-5; 11 bases line up with TRBD2. Germline CDR1 SNHLY, CDR2 FYNNEI. V lost 5 bases and J lost 5; bases outside the gene matches: 7. The CDR3 sequence is 15 residues long. CDR3 sequence: CASSLAGGPGETQYF. CDR3 coding DNA: TGTGCCAGCAGTTTAGCGGGAGGGCCAGGGGAGACCCAGTACTTC.

This clone came up a few times. The chain recombines TRBV13 with TRBJ2-7; the D is unclear. The V and J ends lost 0 bases and 0 bases respectively, with 12 bases between them. CDR3 length: 16 residues. Germline CDR1 is PRHDT and CDR2 is FYEKMQ (reference sequence). The CDR3 nucleotides are TGTGCCAGCAGCTTAGGCGTTAACTCCGACTCCTACGAGCAGTACTTC. It encodes CASSLGVNSDSYEQYF.

The CDR3 DNA sequence: TGTGCCAGTATCAGACAGGGGTCGCGCACTGAAGCTTTCTTT. The encoded protein is CASIRQGSRTEAFF. The chain joins TRBV19 to TRBJ1-1; 8 nucleotides match TRBD1. The CDR3 totals 14 residues. Per germline, CDR1 LNHDA and CDR2 SQIVND (reference sequence). J lost 4 bases, V lost 7 bases, and 8 bases had no gene match. Together with reference TRBV19 and TRBJ1-1, the CDR3 gives the full variable domain: DGGITQSPKYLFRKEGQNVTLSCEQNLNHDAMYWYRQDPGQGLRLIYYSQIVNDFQKGDIAEGYSVSREKKESFPLTVTSAQKNPTAFYLCASIRQGSRTEAFFGQGTRLTVV.

The chain has TRBV7-2 and TRBJ1-5; 8 bases match TRBD1. Germline CDR1 reads SGHTA; CDR2 reads FQGNSA. V shed 4 bases, J shed 6 bases, and the junction held 2 bases outside the gene matches. The CDR3 totals 13 residues. CDR3 bases: TGTGCCAGCAGCTCCGGACAGGGTCAGCCCCAGCATTTT. This gives the protein CASSSGQGQPQHF.

This clone occurred once. This sequence joins TRBV30 and TRBJ2-1; 8 bases are shared with TRBD2. V lost 3 bases, J lost 4 bases, and 5 bases stayed unmatched. The length of the CDR3 is 14 residues. Germline values: CDR1 GTSNPN, CDR2 SVGIG (reference sequence). Written as DNA, the CDR3 is TGTGCCTGGAGGATAGCGGGGATATACAATGAGCAGTTCTTC. It translates to CAWRIAGIYNEQFF.

J is TRBJ2-3 and V is TRBV7-9; D gene ambiguous. The CDR3 is 13 residues long. Trimming removed 6 bases at V and 5 bases at J, with 12 bases between. CDR1 and CDR2 from the germline V gene are SEHNR and FQNEAQ (reference sequence). This CDR3 is CASRGSVGDTQYF. The DNA for the CDR3 is TGTGCCAGCAGGGGAAGCGTGGGAGATACGCAGTATTTT.

The sample holds one count of this clone. This chain connects TRBV7-9 to TRBJ2-5, with D tentatively TRBD1 or TRBD2 (7 bases each). Trimming removed 4 bases from V and 9 bases from J, with 21 bases in between. Germline V CDR1 and CDR2: SEHNR, FQNEAQ (reference sequence). CDR3 size: 15 residues. CDR3: CASSSGGDLQRAQYF. The CDR3 DNA follows: TGTGCCAGCAGCTCAGGGGGGGACTTGCAGAGGGCCCAGTACTTC. Drawing the rest from reference TRBV7-9 and TRBJ2-5, the complete variable domain is DTGVSQNPRHKITKRGQNVTFRCDPISEHNRLYWYRQTLGQGPEFLTYFQNEAQLEKSRLLSDRFSAERPKGSFSTLEIQRTEQGDSAMYLCASSSGGDLQRAQYFGPGTRLLVL.

The chain carries TRBV18 and TRBJ2-5, with a possible D match to TRBD2 (5 bases). The V end lost 2 bases, the J end lost 3 bases, and 13 bases lay between the germline ends. Germline CDR1 reads KGHSH; CDR2 reads LQKENI. The CDR3 runs 15 residues. Written as DNA, the CDR3 is TGTGCCAGCTCACCAAGGTCTAGCAGCGAAGAGACCCAGTACTTC. Protein sequence: CASSPRSSSEETQYF. Using reference TRBV18 and TRBJ2-5 for the parts outside the CDR3, the full variable domain is NAGVMQNPRHLVRRRGQEARLRCSPMKGHSHVYWYRQLPEEGLKFMVYLQKENIIDESGMPKERFSAEFPKEGPSILRIQQVVRGDSAAYFCASSPRSSSEETQYFGPGTRLLVL.

The rearrangement joins TRBV19 to TRBJ1-5; D uncertain. V lost 11 bases and J lost 3, with 17 bases in between. Germline values: CDR1 LNHDA, CDR2 SQIVND (reference sequence). The CDR3 covers 14 residues. The CDR3 DNA is TGTGCCGCGAAATCAAGTAGTTTCAATCAGCCCCAGCATTTT. Amino acid sequence: CAAKSSSFNQPQHF.